A single sample gave rise to the 4 T cell receptor beta chains below, sequenced in a study of shared clonotypes between healthy human individuals. Here immunoSEQ multiplex PCR was the method, and the copy in TCRdb shows in-frame clones only, minus some. This table holds approximately 640,000 clones, roughly 91% found once. The specimen was memory CD8+ T cells from PBMCs. As to subset: CD45RO+ cells pooled with CCR7-negative TemRA cells. The receptors derive from a man aged 18-30 years in good health. Some clones in this sample may be carry-over from other donors' samples.

The V call is TRBV4-3, the J call TRBJ2-1, with D hard to call. CDR1 and CDR2 (germline): LGHNA, YSLEER. V gave up 1 base and J gave up 4 bases, with 11 bases separating them. The CDR3 consists of 15 residues. CDR3 sequence (DNA): TGCGCCAGCAGCCAAGGACGCGGCCAGTACAATGAGCAGTTCTTC. Residues: CASSQGRGQYNEQFF.

The chain carries TRBV5-1 and TRBJ2-1, with 11 nucleotides matching TRBD2. V lost 0 bases to trimming and J lost 9 bases; unmatched junction nucleotides: 5. Germline lookup yields CDR1 SGHRS and CDR2 YFSETQ. The CDR3 has 15 amino acids. In DNA form, the CDR3 reads TGCGCCAGCAGCTTGGATGTTAGCGGGAGGGTTGAGCAGTTCTTC. Protein sequence: CASSLDVSGRVEQFF.

The rearrangement joins TRBV4-1 to TRBJ1-2, with TRBD1 identical over 9 bases. The trim removed 2 bases at V and 6 bases at J, leaving 7 bases unmatched. Germline V lookup: CDR1 MGHRA, CDR2 YSYEKL. The CDR3 totals 15 residues. The CDR3 spells CASSQPGQGPNGYTF. The CDR3 bases are TGCGCCAGCAGCCAACCCGGACAGGGGCCAAATGGCTACACCTTC.

In this sample, this clone turned up many times. The chain is built from TRBV27 and TRBJ2-4; TRBD2 aligns across 8 bases. CDR1 and CDR2 (germline): MNHEY, SMNVEV (reference sequence). The CDR3 totals 14 residues. With V trimmed by 8 bases and J by 11 bases, 14 bases remained unmatched. The CDR3 here is CASAISGTGGVQYF. CDR3 coding DNA: TGTGCCAGCGCTATTAGCGGGACGGGAGGGGTTCAGTACTTC.